This TCR beta chain is from a study of blood T cell repertoires in COVID-19. This CDR3 comprises 15 residues. Trimming took 3 bases from V and 5 from J, leaving 16 bases between them. The germline V gene has CDR1 LNHDA and CDR2 SQIVND (reference sequence). Generated by immunoSEQ multiplex PCR, the TCRdb table keeps only in-frame clones and is missing some. This table has around 70,000 clones, around 75% appearing once. This chain joins TRBV19 and TRBJ2-5; D is perhaps TRBD1 (5 bases). The sequencing sample was made of peripheral blood. The source of this sequence is a man in his 70s with acute or convalescent COVID-19. The CDR3 sequence is CASSIQGMVSETQYF. The DNA of the CDR3 is TGTGCCAGTAGTATCCAGGGAATGGTGTCTGAGACCCAGTACTTC.